The subject of this entry is one T cell receptor beta chain. Its antigen is still unknown. The sample is drawn from a study of cytomegalovirus exposure and HLA in healthy donors. General observations from the study: Per a prior analysis, the majority of TCR beta V segments were productive roughly 90% or roughly 30% of the time. Beyond CMV serostatus, there was no information to go on about immune exposure.

60 Vbeta and 13 Jbeta primers were used in PCR. Original processing notes: There were 80 million to 95 million unique TCR beta chains by a later count, and around 10 million of them were shared. TCRdb's copy holds only in-frame clones and misses some; the assay was immunoSEQ multiplex PCR. That table supplies the V and J calls and clone size; D and trimming were determined from the DNA. The table lists under 200,000 clones, more than 70% of them singletons, with approximately 6.5% in the top ten. The CDR3 is made up of 15 amino acids. CDR1 and CDR2 (germline): ENHRY, SYGVKD. The V segment lost 3 bases and the J segment 5 bases; nucleotides outside the gene matches: 8.

The sequencing input was PBMCs. The chain links TRBV10-3 to TRBJ2-3; 7 bases fit TRBD2. The sequence was obtained from a male donor in good health and CMV-seropositive. CDR3 sequence: CAISDEREGRDTQYF. DNA for the CDR3: TGTGCCATCAGTGATGAGCGGGAAGGTAGAGATACGCAGTATTTT.